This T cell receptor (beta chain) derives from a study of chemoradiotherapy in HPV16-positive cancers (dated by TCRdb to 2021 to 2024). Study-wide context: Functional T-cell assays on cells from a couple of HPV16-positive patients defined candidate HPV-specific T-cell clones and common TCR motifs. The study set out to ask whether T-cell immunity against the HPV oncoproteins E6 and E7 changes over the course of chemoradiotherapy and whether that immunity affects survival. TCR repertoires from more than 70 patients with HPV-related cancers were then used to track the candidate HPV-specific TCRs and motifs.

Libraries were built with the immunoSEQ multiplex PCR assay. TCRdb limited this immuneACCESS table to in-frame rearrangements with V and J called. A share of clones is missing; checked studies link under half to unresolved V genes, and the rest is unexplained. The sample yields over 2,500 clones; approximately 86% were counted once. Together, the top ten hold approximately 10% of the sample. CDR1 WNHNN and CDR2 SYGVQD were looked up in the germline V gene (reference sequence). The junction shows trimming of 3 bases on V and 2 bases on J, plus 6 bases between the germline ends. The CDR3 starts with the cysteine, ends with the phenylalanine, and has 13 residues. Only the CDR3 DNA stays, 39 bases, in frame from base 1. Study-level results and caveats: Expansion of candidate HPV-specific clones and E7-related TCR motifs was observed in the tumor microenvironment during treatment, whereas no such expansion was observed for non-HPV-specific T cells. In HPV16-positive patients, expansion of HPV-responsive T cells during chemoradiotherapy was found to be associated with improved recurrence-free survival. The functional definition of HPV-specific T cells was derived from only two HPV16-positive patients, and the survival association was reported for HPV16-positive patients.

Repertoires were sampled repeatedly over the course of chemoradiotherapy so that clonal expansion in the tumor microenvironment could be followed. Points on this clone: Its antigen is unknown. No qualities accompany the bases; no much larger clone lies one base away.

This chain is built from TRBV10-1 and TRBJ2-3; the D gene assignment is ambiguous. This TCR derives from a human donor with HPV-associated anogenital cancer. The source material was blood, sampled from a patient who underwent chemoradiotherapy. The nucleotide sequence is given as TGCGCCAGCAGTGATGTGGACACAGATACGCAGTATTTT. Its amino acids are CASSDVDTDTQYF.